What follows are 19 T cell receptor beta chains derived from one specimen sequenced in a study of CD8 T cell repertoires and HIV-1 epitope variants. TCRdb's copy holds only in-frame clones and misses some; the assay was immunoSEQ multiplex PCR. The table shows approximately 90,000 clones, with almost 75% occurring only once. The sequencing input was uncultured baseline CD8+ T cells from peripheral blood mononuclear cells (PBMCs). These receptors all come from a male donor with HIV.

This clone showed up just a few times. The chain carries TRBV2 and TRBJ1-2; D perhaps matches TRBD1 (5 bases). V was clipped by 8 bases and J by 10 bases, with 14 bases between them. Germline CDR1 is SNHLY and CDR2 is FYNNEI. This CDR3 region has 11 residues. The CDR3 reads CASAADTTYTF. CDR3 bases: TGTGCCAGCGCTGCGGACACCACCTACACCTTC.

This chain joins TRBV30 and TRBJ2-5, with TRBD1 identical over 7 bases. The CDR3 is made up of 14 amino acids. Germline CDR1 is GTSNPN and CDR2 is SVGIG (reference sequence). The junction had 14 bases not matched to a gene; V was cut back by 8 bases and J by 5 bases. CDR3 in amino acids: CARKGRGRRETQYF. The CDR3 region has the DNA TGTGCCCGGAAGGGAAGGGGGCGACGGGAGACCCAGTACTTC.

The V and J genes are TRBV5-6 and TRBJ2-5; D unclear. CDR1 and CDR2 (germline): SGHDT, YYEEEE. The V gene lost 3 bases and the J gene lost 5 bases, with 14 bases spanning the gap. The CDR3 consists of 14 residues. CDR3 nucleotide sequence: TGTGCCAGCAGCTCTTGGCGGACCTCTGAGACCCAGTACTTC. Protein: CASSSWRTSETQYF.

A single count supports this clone. The V gene is TRBV19, the J gene TRBJ2-1, with 9 bases matching TRBD2. The CDR3 has 16 residues. CDR1 and CDR2 from the germline V gene are LNHDA and SQIVND (reference sequence). The ends lost 1 base at V and 3 bases at J; junction bases unmatched: 4. For the CDR3, the DNA is TGTGCCAGTAGTATAGGCCTAGCGGGACTCTACAATGAGCAGTTCTTC. Its translation is CASSIGLAGLYNEQFF.

This chain joins TRBV10-2 and TRBJ2-1, with D perhaps matching TRBD2 (5 bases). CDR3 length: 12 residues. The germline V gene has CDR1 WSHSY and CDR2 SAAADI. V lost 7 bases to trimming and J lost 2 bases, with 6 bases between them. DNA of the CDR3: TGCGCCAGCACCGGGACCTACAATGAGCAGTTCTTC. Translated, it gives CASTGTYNEQFF.

The CDR3 sequence: CASSQDRLNYEQYF. The CDR3 DNA sequence: TGCGCCAGCAGCCAAGACCGACTAAACTACGAGCAGTACTTC. The chain has TRBV4-3 and TRBJ2-7; TRBD2 is a possible D gene (5 bases). V lost 0 bases to trimming and J lost 3 bases, with 9 bases between them. CDR3 length: 14 amino acids. Germline assignment: CDR1 LGHNA and CDR2 YSLEER.

The V and J genes are TRBV28 and TRBJ1-2; D is ambiguous. V lost 6 bases and J lost 8, with 13 bases in between. In germline, CDR1 is MDHEN, CDR2 SYDVKM. This CDR3 has 12 residues. The CDR3: CASSAPVGGYTF. As DNA, the CDR3 is TGTGCCAGCAGCGCGCCGGTGGGGGGCTACACCTTC.

This clone was observed many times. V is TRBV7-2 and J is TRBJ2-7; 9 positions agree with TRBD2. V gave up 1 base and J gave up 7 bases; unmatched junction bases: 8. The CDR3 is 15 amino acids. Germline-derived CDR1 and CDR2 are SGHTA and FQGNSA. CDR3 coding DNA: TGTGCCAGCAGCTTAGTGATAGCGGGAGTGAGGGAGCAGTACTTC. The encoded protein is CASSLVIAGVREQYF.

This chain connects TRBV5-1 to TRBJ2-1; D unclear. Germline values: CDR1 SGHRS, CDR2 YFSETQ. Trimming left V 2 bases short and J 4 bases short, with 4 bases between. CDR3 size: 12 residues. The CDR3 nucleotides read TGCGCCAGCAGCTTCCAGTACAATGAGCAGTTCTTC. Amino acids: CASSFQYNEQFF.

The V gene is TRBV5-5, the J gene TRBJ2-3; no clear D. V shed 2 bases and J shed 2 bases, with 12 bases lying between them. CDR1 is SGHKS, CDR2 YYEKEE, per germline (reference sequence). The CDR3 loop spans 15 amino acids. For the CDR3, the DNA is TGTGCCAGCAGCTTCCAGTCTCTTCACACAGATACGCAGTATTTT. It translates to CASSFQSLHTDTQYF.

The chain couples TRBV27 to TRBJ2-5; D is perhaps TRBD1 or TRBD2 (6 bases each). This CDR3 contains 14 residues. Between the trimmed V and J ends, which lost 3 bases and 5 bases, there was a span of 13 bases. In germline, CDR1 is MNHEY, CDR2 SMNVEV (reference sequence). CDR3 region: CASSLEGVPETQYF. As DNA, the CDR3 is TGTGCCAGCAGTTTGGAGGGGGTCCCTGAGACCCAGTACTTC.

The chain has TRBV7-3 and TRBJ2-2; 8 bases agree with TRBD2. The V and J ends lost 5 bases and 0 bases, in that order; junction bases with no gene match: 5. The CDR3 is 16 amino acids. Germline CDR1 and CDR2: SGHTA and FQGTGA. CDR3 nucleotides: TGTGCCAGCAGCCTCCAGACTAGCGCGAACACCGGGGAGCTGTTTTTT. Residues: CASSLQTSANTGELFF. The complete variable domain, with remaining parts taken from reference TRBV7-3 and TRBJ2-2, reads GAGVSQTPSNKVTEKGKYVELRCDPISGHTALYWYRQSLGQGPEFLIYFQGTGAADDSGLPNDRFFAVRPEGSVSTLKIQRTERGDSAVYLCASSLQTSANTGELFFGEGSRLTVL.

The rearrangement joins TRBV7-9 to TRBJ1-2, with D tentatively TRBD1 (6 bases). This CDR3 contains 15 residues. Germline V gene data show CDR1 as SEHNR and CDR2 as FQNEAQ (reference sequence). The V gene lost 3 bases and the J gene lost 3 bases, with 14 bases spanning the gap. Written as DNA, the CDR3 is TGTGCCAGCAGCTTCGTACCAGGGGACGACTATGGCTACACCTTC. Translating it yields CASSFVPGDDYGYTF. Combining the CDR3 with reference TRBV7-9 and TRBJ1-2 gives the whole variable domain DTGVSQNPRHKITKRGQNVTFRCDPISEHNRLYWYRQTLGQGPEFLTYFQNEAQLEKSRLLSDRFSAERPKGSFSTLEIQRTEQGDSAMYLCASSFVPGDDYGYTFGSGTRLTVV.

This clone has more than one count but fewer than ten. The rearrangement links TRBV6-5 to TRBJ1-2; tentatively, D is TRBD1 (5 bases). V lost 0 bases and J lost 0, with 8 bases in between. The CDR3 sequence is 15 residues long. Per the germline V gene, CDR1 is MNHEY and CDR2 is SVGAGI. This CDR3 is CASSYSTAPNYGYTF. CDR3 nucleotide sequence: TGTGCCAGCAGTTACTCGACAGCCCCTAACTATGGCTACACCTTC.

The V and J genes are TRBV18 and TRBJ2-2; D possibly corresponds to TRBD1 (6 bases). Trimming cost V 0 bases and J 4 bases, with 12 bases left between them. The CDR3 consists of 16 residues. Germline loops: CDR1 KGHSH, CDR2 LQKENI. CDR3 protein: CASSPPTGLGTGELFF. The CDR3 nucleotides read TGTGCCAGCTCACCACCCACAGGGCTTGGCACCGGGGAGCTGTTTTTT.

The rearrangement uses TRBV19 and TRBJ2-1; D gene ambiguous. CDR3 length: 14 amino acids. V shed 2 bases and J shed 7 bases, with 12 bases lying between them. Germline values: CDR1 LNHDA, CDR2 SQIVND (reference sequence). This chain's CDR3 is CASSILRSTNEQFF. In DNA form, the CDR3 reads TGTGCCAGTAGTATACTGAGATCGACTAATGAGCAGTTCTTC.

As for this clone: The same CDR3 also results from other DNA sequences found in this sample. The chain carries TRBV9 and TRBJ1-1; D gene unclear. CDR1 is SGDLS, CDR2 YYNGEE, per germline. The CDR3 has 14 amino acids. Trimming stripped 0 bases from V and 0 bases from J, with 6 bases between. CDR3 amino acids: CASSVELMNTEAFF. The CDR3 nucleotides are TGTGCCAGCAGCGTAGAATTGATGAACACTGAAGCTTTCTTT.

In its sample, this clone was seen a few times. V and J are TRBV5-1 and TRBJ2-7; 10 bases fit TRBD2. Germline CDR1 and CDR2: SGHRS and YFSETQ. CDR3 length: 17 residues. With 1 base clipped from V and 3 bases from J, the junction kept 10 bases outside the gene matches. The CDR3 spells CASSLLASGRGIYEQYF. For the CDR3, the DNA is TGCGCCAGCAGCTTGTTGGCTAGCGGGAGAGGGATCTACGAGCAGTACTTC.

The chain is built from TRBV7-6 and TRBJ2-7; D gene ambiguous. Trimming stripped 5 bases from V and 1 base from J, with 12 bases between. The CDR3 is 14 amino acids. Germline-derived CDR1 and CDR2 are SGHVS and FNYEAQ. In DNA, the CDR3 is TGTGCCAGCAGCCCAGCTGGCCTTTCCTACGAGCAGTACTTC. Translation: CASSPAGLSYEQYF.